The text below deals with one TCR beta chain. Deletions cut 1 base from V and 7 bases from J, with 7 bases between. Germline lookup yields CDR1 SEHNR and CDR2 FQNEAQ (reference sequence). This CDR3 region has 12 residues. The data stem from a study of blood T cell repertoires in COVID-19. Study-wide context: The cDNA or gDNA used as material had been derived from T cells, B-cell-depleted T cells, or PBMCs.

Repertoires were generated with immunoSEQ multiplex PCR, while TCRdb's copy carries only in-frame clones and drops some. The sample has 130,000 to 150,000 clones; just under 85% are singletons. Allocation to cohorts depended on clinical history reported by the participants. V and J are TRBV7-9 and TRBJ1-2; weak D call: TRBD1 (6 bases). The sample was PBMCs or T cells enriched from blood (not recorded which). The sequence was collected from a woman between 40 and 50 years old who had recovered from COVID-19. CDR3 sequence (DNA): TGTGCCAGCAGCTTAGTAGGGGGTGGCTACACCTTC. This gives the protein CASSLVGGGYTF.